This T cell receptor beta chain was captured by sequencing in a study of cytomegalovirus exposure and HLA in healthy donors (dated by TCRdb to about 2017). Regarding the complete study: In an earlier analysis of 587 of the donors, around 300 Gb of sequence data and 120 million or so unique TCR beta sequences from roughly 180 million T cells were reported. An early release covering over 500 HLA-typed donors comprised about 310 gigabases of sequencing data and roughly 85 million unique TCR sequences. Of the approximately 400 genotyped donors, about 80% fell in the genetic ancestry cluster associated with self-reported Caucasian donors. The study was designed to test whether signatures of past pathogen exposure could be identified by cataloging public T cell receptors. The T cell repertoires of around 730 subjects were profiled by immunosequencing and related to cytomegalovirus serostatus. Along with the roughly 670-subject first cohort, a separate validation cohort of over a hundred different subjects was used. The study combined high-throughput TCR immunosequencing, statistical association of individual TCRs with disease status, and machine learning to predict cytomegalovirus infection status. A later analysis re-analyzed previously published TCR beta repertoires from about 730 donors and added high-resolution HLA genotyping to study TCR occurrence patterns. The later analysis used no new phenotypic data to find candidate immune exposures, relying instead on TCR beta sequences and their occurrence across donors. In an earlier analysis of more than 550 of the donors, high-throughput TCR beta sequencing was used to judge whether each TCR beta V gene segment behaved as functional or pseudogenic. Donor age, sex, ethnicity and CMV serostatus were collected together with the repertoire data. A later genetic analysis used genome-wide SNP genotypes for about 55% of the 666 donors, treating that subset as a discovery cohort. All discovery cohort repertoires had been generated using a single sequencing platform. HLA typing included class I and class II loci at four-digit resolution. Typing coverage varied by locus: about 620-640 donors for A, B, C, DRB1 and DQB1; around 560 for DQA1; some 610 for DPA1; roughly 450 for DPB1. Because of strong linkage in the cohort, roughly five DR-DQ haplotypes were treated as single units for association and clustering. Among some 400 genotyped donors of the cohort, an average of roughly 230,000 unique TCR beta nucleotide sequences was sequenced per donor, of which about 18% were non-productive. General conclusions and limits of the study: In a later analysis, several top co-occurrence clusters were reported to appear linked to parvovirus B19, influenza, CMV and Epstein-Barr virus. Because the 87-base-pair reads could not distinguish some IMGT-functional V segments, including TRBV6-2 and TRBV6-3, those segments were excluded. In a later analysis, 16,951 TCR beta sequences were associated with specific HLA alleles at a false discovery rate of 0.05. Roughly uniform sequencing depth across donors was assumed in presence/absence analyses, although this assumption may not hold. Because some donors lacked HLA typing at each locus, the association tests relied only on the typed subset. Three of the identified cytomegalovirus-associated TCR beta chains were confirmed in vitro to be specific for cytomegalovirus antigens. A further reported finding was that TCR beta sequences accurately predicted the HLA-A and HLA-B alleles for most subjects in the first cohort. In a later analysis, TCR association rates were found to vary across HLA loci, with the most associated TCRs seen for DRB1 alleles and the fewest for HLA-C alleles. A cluster of highly shared sequence variants was judged likely to represent a technical artifact of the sequencing pipeline. Because counts were too low, roughly 17 rarely observed V segments, including chromosome 9 orphons, were left out of the earlier analysis of approximately 500 of the donors. In both the original and validation cohorts, the classifier was reported to diagnose cytomegalovirus status with high specificity and sensitivity. According to a later genetic analysis, donors in an Asian-associated ancestry cluster had fewer N-insertions in productive TCRs than the approximately 710-donor mean. Correlated functional status among segregating V segments might reflect linkage disequilibrium, but an unknown experimental factor could not be ruled out. V-gene and J-gene trimming of TCR beta chains was associated with a missense DCLRE1C variant in a later genetic analysis, and the association was replicated in an independent cohort. It was suggested by the authors that the approach could potentially be generalized to other disease states and immunological phenotypes. An earlier analysis of 587 of the donors showed that most TCR beta V segments appeared in productive rearrangements either about 87% or about 30% of the time, which broadly matched IMGT annotations. The cohort was sequenced for TCR beta chains only, and without alpha or paired-chain data the features that could be detected were limited. Most TCR sequences were observed very rarely across donors, whereas some public TCRs were present in many individuals. In a later analysis, HLA-associated TCR beta chains showed more clonal expansion and lower generation probabilities than non-associated chains that were equally common. In a later analysis, most CMV-associated TCR beta chains were found to appear HLA-restricted, with HLA associations seemingly driven largely by CMV exposure. The only immune exposure information available for the cohort was CMV serostatus. The study listed 164 TCR beta chains as associated with cytomegalovirus. When HLA alleles, especially DR and DQ, strongly co-occurred, attributing TCR associations to individual alleles was difficult.

The cohort was made up of 500 to 800 healthy bone marrow donors. At the time of sampling, all cohort members were nominally healthy, though unrecorded immune exposures were likely present. The donor was CMV seronegative and was included in the group of hundreds of seronegative cohort members. Every donor gave a peripheral blood sample, and the peripheral blood mononuclear cells from that sample were used for TCR beta sequencing. The Qiagen DNeasy Blood Extraction Kit was used to extract genomic DNA from the blood cell samples. Concerning this clone itself: The clone's antigen remains unknown. No much larger clonotype is one base removed from it; base qualities were not supplied.

The CDR3 covers 14 residues, taking in both the cysteine and the phenylalanine. Only the CDR3 region is kept as DNA, spanning 42 bases read in frame from base 1. The germline V gene supplies CDR1 MNHNS and CDR2 SASEGT. Compared with germline, V lacks 2 bases and J lacks 4 bases; bases without a gene match: 0. Library preparation was by the immunoSEQ multiplex PCR assay. For the multiplex PCR, a mixture combining 60 forward primers for TCR Vbeta segments and 13 reverse primers for TCR Jbeta segments was used. The CDR3 region of rearranged TCR beta genes was amplified from genomic DNA by a multiplex PCR assay. On the Illumina HiSeq System, the amplified TCR beta libraries were sequenced as 87-base-pair reads. The source study handled its data this way. Across the roughly 700 repertoires, a later analysis counted approximately 75 million unique TCR beta chains, some 11 million of which were shared by at least two donors. To remove PCR and sequencing errors, raw reads were error-corrected and collapsed into unique sequences using a nearest-neighbor algorithm that merged closely related sequences. Alignment of CDR3 sequences to IMGT reference sequences was used to assign V, D and J gene segments. For a sequence to be retained, at least a six-nucleotide match to both a V gene segment and a J gene segment was required. Rearrangements were classified as productive when the CDR3 lacked stop codons and remained in frame with V and J, and all other rearrangements were classified as non-productive. CDR3 was defined by IMGT convention, running from the second conserved V-encoded cysteine to the conserved J-encoded phenylalanine. Sequences without an unambiguous match to a single V gene segment were excluded from the earlier analysis of about 600 of the donors. In an earlier analysis of several hundred of the donors, V segments were called functional above 56.7% productive rearrangements and were called segregating when the between-donor standard deviation exceeded 5%. A statistical classification framework was built to diagnose cytomegalovirus status from the catalog of TCR beta chain sequences. In a later analysis, V and J genes were assigned by comparing TCR nucleotide sequences against IMGT/GENE-DB human TR gene sequences. A later analysis assigned CDR3 sequences and most-parsimonious VDJ recombination scenarios with the TCRdist pipeline. In a later analysis, each TCR beta chain was defined by its CDR3 amino acid sequence together with its V-gene family, and reads without a unique V-gene family were excluded. To address suspected cross-contamination and a sequencing artifact, a later analysis removed roughly 580 highly shared, low-generation-probability nucleotide sequences. For each public chain, a later analysis derived a clonal expansion index from normalized ranks of inferred template counts within each repertoire. In a later analysis, generation probabilities were computed using a VDJ recombination model fitted to out-of-frame rearrangements, and the results were checked against IGoR. A later analysis scored TCR-TCR, TCR-HLA and TCR-CMV co-occurrence with hypergeometric tests, applying a repertoire-size bias correction to TCR pairs. In a later analysis, false discovery rates were estimated by permuting HLA or CMV assignments 20 times. In a later analysis, co-occurring TCRs were grouped using DBSCAN, and TCRdist sequence similarity was added for clustering within HLA-allele-positive subsets. For co-occurrence clustering, repertoires with fewer than 30,000 or more than 120,000 public chains were excluded, along with five repertoires with anomalous nucleotide sharing. TCRdb provides this immuneACCESS table in a form limited to in-frame rearrangements. Some clones are lacking; in checked studies, under half of them reflect an unresolved V gene, and why the rest are absent is not known. D and trimming were read from the DNA, whereas the V and J calls and clone size are those reported in that table. For this sample the table gives 150,000 or so clones, of which 78% were detected only once. The ten largest clones add up to 1.3% to 1.5% of the sample.

The rearrangement joined TRBV6-1 to TRBJ2-1; 9 nucleotides in the junction match TRBD2. The sequenced material came from PBMCs. The source of this sequence is a female donor in good health and CMV-seronegative. The sequence in DNA is TGTGCCAGCAGTGAACTAGCGGGGTACAATGAGCAGTTCTTC. Translated, it gives CASSELAGYNEQFF.